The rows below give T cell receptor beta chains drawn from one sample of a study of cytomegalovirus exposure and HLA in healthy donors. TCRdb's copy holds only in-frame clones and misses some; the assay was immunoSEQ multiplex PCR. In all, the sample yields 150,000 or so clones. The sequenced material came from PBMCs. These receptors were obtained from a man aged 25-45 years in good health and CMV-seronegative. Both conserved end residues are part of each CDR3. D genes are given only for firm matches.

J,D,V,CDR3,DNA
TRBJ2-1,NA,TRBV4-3,CASSLSALAVSHNEQFF,TGCGCCAGCAGCTTATCGGCACTAGCTGTATCCCACAATGAGCAGTTCTTC
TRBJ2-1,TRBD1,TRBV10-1,CASSEPRGQVNEQFF,TGCGCCAGCAGTGAGCCTCGGGGACAGGTCAATGAGCAGTTCTTC
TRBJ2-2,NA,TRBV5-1,CASSLETSRGELFF,TGCGCCAGCAGCTTGGAAACTAGTCGCGGGGAGCTGTTTTTT
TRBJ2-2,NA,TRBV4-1,CASSQENGQIYTGELFF,TGCGCCAGCAGCCAAGAAAATGGACAGATCTACACCGGGGAGCTGTTTTTT
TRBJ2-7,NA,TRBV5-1,CASSLIFGGEQYF,TGCGCCAGCAGCTTGATCTTCGGGGGCGAGCAGTACTTC
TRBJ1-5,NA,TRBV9,CASSVEGDQPQHF,TGTGCCAGCAGCGTAGAGGGGGATCAGCCCCAGCATTTT
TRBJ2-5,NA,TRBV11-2,CASSLLGEVYETQYF,TGTGCCAGCAGCTTATTGGGGGAGGTATACGAGACCCAGTACTTC
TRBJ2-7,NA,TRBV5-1,CASSGTSTNYEQYF,TGCGCCAGCAGCGGGACAAGCACCAACTACGAGCAGTACTTC
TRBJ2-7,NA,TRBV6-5,CASSYSNLLREQYF,TGTGCCAGCAGTTACTCGAACCTACTACGCGAGCAGTACTTC
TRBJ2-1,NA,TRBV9,CASSVLGGEQFF,TGTGCCAGCAGCGTTTTGGGGGGTGAGCAGTTCTTC
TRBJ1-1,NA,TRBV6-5,CASSYGGALNTEAFF,TGTGCCAGCAGTTACGGTGGGGCCTTGAACACTGAAGCTTTCTTT
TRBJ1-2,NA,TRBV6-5,CASSSTSGQNYGYTF,TGTGCCAGCAGTTCAACCTCTGGACAGAACTATGGCTACACCTTC
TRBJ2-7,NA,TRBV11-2,CASSLSGRSTDEQYF,TGTGCCAGCAGCTTAAGTGGGAGGAGTACGGACGAGCAGTACTTC
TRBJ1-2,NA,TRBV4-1,CASSQGAGTNFGYTF,TGCGCCAGCAGCCAGGGGGCCGGGACAAACTTTGGCTACACCTTC
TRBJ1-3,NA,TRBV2,CASSPEPRDPGNTIYF,TGTGCCAGCAGCCCCGAGCCGAGAGATCCTGGAAACACCATATATTTT
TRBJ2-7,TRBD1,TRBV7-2,CASSLDRGPYEQYF,TGTGCCAGCAGCTTGGACAGGGGACCCTACGAGCAGTACTTC
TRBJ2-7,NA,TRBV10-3,CAISAGVDSYEQYF,TGTGCCATCAGTGCCGGGGTGGACTCCTACGAGCAGTACTTC
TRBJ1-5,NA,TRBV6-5,CASSEGYSNQPQHF,TGTGCCAGCAGTGAGGGTTATAGCAATCAGCCCCAGCATTTT
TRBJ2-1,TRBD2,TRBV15,CATSGLGWDEQFF,TGTGCCACCAGTGGACTAGGTTGGGATGAGCAGTTCTTC
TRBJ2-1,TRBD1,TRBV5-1,CASSLNLGQGYNEQFF,TGCGCCAGCAGCTTGAACCTAGGACAGGGGTACAATGAGCAGTTCTTC
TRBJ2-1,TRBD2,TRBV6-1,CASNRLAGRNEQFF,TGTGCCAGCAATCGACTAGCGGGCAGGAATGAGCAGTTCTTC
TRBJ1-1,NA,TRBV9,CASSAPSNTEAFF,TGTGCCAGCAGCGCCCCATCGAACACTGAAGCTTTCTTT
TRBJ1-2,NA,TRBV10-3,CAISESAGDGNGYTF,TGTGCCATCAGTGAGTCGGCAGGGGATGGCAATGGCTACACCTTC
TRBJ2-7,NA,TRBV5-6,CASSLGLLTGTYEQYF,TGTGCCAGCAGCTTGGGGCTACTGACAGGTACCTACGAGCAGTACTTC
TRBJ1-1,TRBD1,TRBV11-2,CASSATGGTEAFF,TGTGCCAGCAGCGCAACAGGGGGCACTGAAGCTTTCTTT